This T cell receptor (beta chain) derives from a study of blood T cell repertoires in COVID-19. Repertoires were generated with immunoSEQ multiplex PCR, while TCRdb's copy carries only in-frame clones and drops some. Of approximately 150,000 clones listed, roughly 88% are singletons. V lost 4 bases and J lost 0, with 11 bases in between. The CDR3 extends over 15 amino acids. Germline V gives CDR1 MNHEY, CDR2 SVGAGI. The clonotype originates from a man aged 65-85 years who had been exposed to COVID-19. The chain employs TRBV6-5 and TRBJ2-3; D remains ambiguous. Sequenced input: PBMCs or T cells enriched from blood (not recorded which). The CDR3 coding sequence is TGTGCCAGCAGTTTCCTTGACAAGAGCACAGATACGCAGTATTTT. Translated, it gives CASSFLDKSTDTQYF.